This TCR beta chain was documented in a study of blood T cells in healthy people across ages. Together with a sample-barcoded 5' primer, a J-beta primer mix was included in a second PCR lasting about 7 to 11 cycles. Each cDNA molecule carried a tag from a template-switch adaptor that contained 12 random nucleotides. Each CDR3 protein gets one entry after TCRdb re-called the 5' RACE reads with MiXCR. The sample holds 1.5 million to 2 million distinct CDR3 sequences, about 50% seen once. Per-sample yields of isolated PBMCs were at least 6.5 million. CDR3 size: 14 residues. V shed 5 bases and J shed 8 bases, with 16 bases lying between them.

This chain uses TRBV12-3 or TRBV12-4 with TRBJ2-1, with D perhaps TRBD1 or TRBD2 (5 bases each). Input material: blood. This clonotype was obtained from a woman aged 40-49 years in good health. This CDR3 is CASSPWDGEDEQFF. The CDR3 nucleotides read TGTGCCAGCAGTCCCTGGGACGGGGAAGATGAGCAGTTCTTC.